The entry below gives a single T cell receptor beta chain sequence along with its context. Antigen unknown. Donation came from healthy HIV-negative adults that had no recent acute infections or vaccinations. The sequencing of unsorted PBMC DNA took place on ten immunoSEQ deep assay plates. Profiling relied on immunoSEQ multiplex PCR, and the TCRdb table lists in-frame clones only, not all of them. This repertoire shows approximately 470,000 clones, approximately 84% found once; its top ten account for more than 9.5%. CDR3 size: 15 residues. V lost 1 base and J lost 2; bases outside the gene matches: 1. Germline V gene sequence: CDR1 SEHNR, CDR2 FQNEAQ (reference sequence). The sample belongs to a study of shared clonotypes between healthy human individuals. Findings and limits, study-wide: Sampling included only blood; tissue repertoires likely differ. With few donors, the genetic and exposure-history diversity represented was limited.

The sequenced sample was PBMCs. This chain joins TRBV7-9 and TRBJ2-2; 7 bases are shared with TRBD1. The sequence was obtained from a woman aged 40 to 50 in good health. Some clones in this sample may be carry-over from other donors' samples. The CDR3 coding sequence is TGTGCCAGCAGCTTAGGGGACAGAAACACCGGGGAGCTGTTTTTT. Amino acid sequence: CASSLGDRNTGELFF.